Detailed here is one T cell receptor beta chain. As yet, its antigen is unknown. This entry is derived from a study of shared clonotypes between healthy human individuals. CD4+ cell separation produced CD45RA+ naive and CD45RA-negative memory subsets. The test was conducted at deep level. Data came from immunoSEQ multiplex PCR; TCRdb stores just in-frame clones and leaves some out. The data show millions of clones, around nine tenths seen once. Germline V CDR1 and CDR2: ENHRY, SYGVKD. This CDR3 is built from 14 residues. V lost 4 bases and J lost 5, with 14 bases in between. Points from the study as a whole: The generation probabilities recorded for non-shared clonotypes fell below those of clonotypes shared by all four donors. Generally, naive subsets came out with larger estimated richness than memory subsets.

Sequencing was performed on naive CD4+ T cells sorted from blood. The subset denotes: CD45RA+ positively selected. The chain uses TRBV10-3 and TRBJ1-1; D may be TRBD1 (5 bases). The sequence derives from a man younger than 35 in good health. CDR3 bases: TGTGCCATCAGTGGCGGGGGGGAGGGTACTGAAGCTTTCTTT. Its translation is CAISGGGEGTEAFF.